Listed below are T cell receptor beta chains from one sample, sequenced in a study of blood T cell repertoires in COVID-19. This table comes from immunoSEQ multiplex PCR, and its TCRdb copy is limited to in-frame clones, with some not included. Of approximately 270,000 clones in the sample, around nine tenths are singletons; the top ten hold approximately 0.84%. Sequencing was done on a sample of peripheral blood. The receptors were gathered from a man aged 25-45 years with acute or convalescent COVID-19. The CDR3 runs from the conserved cysteine through the conserved F or W. The D gene is left open where the match is weak. Not all rows give a size; the values are once, few, many and, for expanded clones, a class.

abundance | j_gene | d_gene | v_gene | CDR3aa | CDR3nt
once | TRBJ2-7 | - | TRBV5-1 | CASSPTDYEQYF | TGCGCCAGCAGCCCGACAGACTACGAGCAGTACTTC
- | TRBJ2-5 | TRBD1 | TRBV25-1 | CASSGGTGIGETQYF | TGTGCCAGCAGTGGGGGGACAGGGATAGGGGAGACCCAGTACTTC
- | TRBJ1-1 | - | TRBV28 | CASSWRGLVNTEAFF | TGTGCCAGCAGCTGGAGGGGCTTGGTGAACACTGAAGCTTTCTTT
- | TRBJ1-2 | - | TRBV4-1 | CASSQDAGRNYGYTF | TGCGCCAGCAGCCAAGACGCAGGGAGGAATTATGGCTACACCTTC
- | TRBJ1-1 | - | TRBV19 | CASSRTDLVRAFF | TGTGCCAGTAGCCGGACAGATTTGGTGCGAGCTTTCTTT
- | TRBJ1-2 | - | TRBV5-1 | CASRQNGGPNYGYTF | TGCGCCAGCAGACAAAACGGGGGACCTAACTATGGCTACACCTTC
- | TRBJ2-1 | TRBD2 | TRBV18 | CASSQGTSGYSYNEQFF | TGTGCCAGCTCACAGGGGACTAGCGGATACTCCTACAATGAGCAGTTCTTC
- | TRBJ2-5 | - | TRBV27 | CASSLSEQYF | TGTGCCAGCAGTTTATCGGAGCAGTACTTC
once | TRBJ1-2 | TRBD1 | TRBV9 | CASSAAGTANNLYGYTF | TGTGCCAGCAGCGCCGCTGGGACAGCCAATAACCTCTATGGCTACACCTTC
- | TRBJ2-5 | - | TRBV7-9 | CASSPTVWGVQETQYF | TGTGCCAGCAGCCCAACAGTGTGGGGGGTACAAGAGACCCAGTACTTC
- | TRBJ1-3 | TRBD1 | TRBV27 | CASSLRGQSWAGNTIYF | TGTGCCAGCAGTTTAAGGGGGCAGTCATGGGCAGGAAACACCATATATTTT
- | TRBJ2-7 | - | TRBV18 | CASSLQGIGEGWF | TGTGCCAGCTCACTACAGGGTATCGGGGAAGGTTGGTTC
- | TRBJ1-1 | TRBD1 | TRBV2 | CASSWDSLSFNVNTEAFF | TGTGCCAGCAGTTGGGACAGCTTATCTTTTAATGTGAACACTGAAGCTTTCTTT
- | TRBJ2-7 | TRBD1 | TRBV28 | CASSYRRQGGAYEQYF | TGTGCCAGCAGTTATCGGCGACAGGGGGGCGCCTACGAGCAGTACTTC
- | TRBJ2-7 | - | TRBV18 | CASSRQGTFYEQYF | TGTGCCAGCTCACGTCAGGGGACCTTCTACGAGCAGTACTTC
- | TRBJ1-1 | TRBD1 | TRBV19 | CASSIGQGFTEAFF | TGTGCCAGTAGTATCGGACAGGGGTTCACTGAAGCTTTCTTT
once | TRBJ2-1 | - | TRBV6-5 | CASSYSLLARYNEQFF | TGTGCCAGCAGTTACTCGCTCCTAGCGCGGTACAATGAGCAGTTCTTC